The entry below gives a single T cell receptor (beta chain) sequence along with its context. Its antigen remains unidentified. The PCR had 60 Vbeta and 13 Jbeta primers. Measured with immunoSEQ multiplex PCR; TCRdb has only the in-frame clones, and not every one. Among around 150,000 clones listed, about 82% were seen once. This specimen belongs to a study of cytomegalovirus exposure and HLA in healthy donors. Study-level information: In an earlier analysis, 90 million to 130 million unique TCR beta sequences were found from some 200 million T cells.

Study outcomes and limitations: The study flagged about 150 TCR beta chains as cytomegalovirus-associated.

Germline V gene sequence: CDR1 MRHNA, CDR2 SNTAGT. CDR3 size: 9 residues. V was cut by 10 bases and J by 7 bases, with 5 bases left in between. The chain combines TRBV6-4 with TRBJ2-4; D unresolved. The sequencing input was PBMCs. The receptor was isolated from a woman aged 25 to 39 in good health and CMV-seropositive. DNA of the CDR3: TGTGCCACCTACAACATTCAGTACTTC. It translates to CATYNIQYF.